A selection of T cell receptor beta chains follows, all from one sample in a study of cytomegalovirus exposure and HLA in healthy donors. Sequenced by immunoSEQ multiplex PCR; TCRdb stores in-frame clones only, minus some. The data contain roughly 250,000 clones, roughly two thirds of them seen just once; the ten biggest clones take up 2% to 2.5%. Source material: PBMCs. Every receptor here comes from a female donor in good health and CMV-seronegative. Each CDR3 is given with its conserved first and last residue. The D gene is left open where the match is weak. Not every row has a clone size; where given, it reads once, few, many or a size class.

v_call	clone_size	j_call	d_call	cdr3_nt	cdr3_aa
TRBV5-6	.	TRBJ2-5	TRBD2	TGTGCCAGCAGTACGGCGGGAGAAGAGACCCAGTACTTC	CASSTAGEETQYF
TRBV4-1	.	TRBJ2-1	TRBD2	TGCGCCAGCAGCCAAGATAAAGCGGGAACCCGCACAGAGCAGTTCTTC	CASSQDKAGTRTEQFF
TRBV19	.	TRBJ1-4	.	TGTGCCAGTAGTGCAGGCTTTACAACTAATGAAAAACTGTTTTTT	CASSAGFTTNEKLFF
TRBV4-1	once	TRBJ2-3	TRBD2	TGCGCCAGCAGCCCCCACGGGACTAGCGGAGGCACAGATACGCAGTATTTT	CASSPHGTSGGTDTQYF
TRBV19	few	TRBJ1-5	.	TGTGCCAGTAGTGACCCGGGGCCCCAGCATTTT	CASSDPGPQHF
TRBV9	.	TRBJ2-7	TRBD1	TGTGCCAGCAGCGGCGGGGACAGGTCCCCCTACGAGCAGTACTTC	CASSGGDRSPYEQYF
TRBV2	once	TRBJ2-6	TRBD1	TGTGCCAGCAGTGAACAACAGGGGCAGGCTGGGGCCAACGTCCTGACTTTC	CASSEQQGQAGANVLTF
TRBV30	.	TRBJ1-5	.	TGTGCCTGGAGTGTAGGGGCCAATCAGCCCCAGCATTTT	CAWSVGANQPQHF
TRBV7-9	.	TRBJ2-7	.	TGTGCCAGCAGCTCATTAGGGGGCTACGAGCAGTACTTC	CASSSLGGYEQYF
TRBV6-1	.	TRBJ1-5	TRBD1	TGTGCCAGCAGTGAAGTTGGACAGGCCTTTAGCAATCAGCCCCAGCATTTT	CASSEVGQAFSNQPQHF
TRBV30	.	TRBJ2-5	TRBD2	TGTGCCTGGAGTGCAGCGCGGGAGGAGCAAGAGACCCAGTACTTC	CAWSAAREEQETQYF
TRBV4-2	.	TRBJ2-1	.	TGTGCCAGCAGCCAGAGGGAGCAGTTCTTC	CASSQREQFF
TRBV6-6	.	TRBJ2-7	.	TGTGCCAGCAGTCAAGACTTAGCGGTTGGTCATGCCGAGCAGTACTTC	CASSQDLAVGHAEQYF
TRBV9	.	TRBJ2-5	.	TGTGCCAGCAGCCCTCTTATCGAGCGGCCAGAGACCCAGTACTTC	CASSPLIERPETQYF
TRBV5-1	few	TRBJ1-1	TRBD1	TGCGCCAGCAGCCAGACAGGGGAACGAGAAGCTTTCTTT	CASSQTGEREAFF
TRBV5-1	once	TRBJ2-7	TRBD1	TGCGCCAGCAGCTTGGAGGGACAGGGCTCCTACGAGCAGTACTTC	CASSLEGQGSYEQYF
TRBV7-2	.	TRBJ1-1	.	TGTGCCAGCAGCCCGTTGGGGGGGAACACTGAAGCTTTCTTT	CASSPLGGNTEAFF
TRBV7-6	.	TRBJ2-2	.	TGTGCCAGCAGCTTGCTAGCGCGGACCGGGGAGCTGTTTTTT	CASSLLARTGELFF
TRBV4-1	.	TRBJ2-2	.	TGCGCCAGCAGGCCTAGTAATACCGGGGAGCTGTTTTTT	CASRPSNTGELFF
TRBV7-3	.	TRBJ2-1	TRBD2	TGTGCCAGCAGCTTAGGGCTAGCGGGAGATGGGTCCTACAATGAGCAGTTCTTC	CASSLGLAGDGSYNEQFF
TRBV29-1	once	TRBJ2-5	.	TGCAGCGTTGAAGATTGGCGGAAGACCCAGTACTTC	CSVEDWRKTQYF
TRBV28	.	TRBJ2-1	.	TGTGCCAGCAGTGGCAACGAGCAGTTCTTC	CASSGNEQFF
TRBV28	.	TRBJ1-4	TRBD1	TGTGCCAGCGGCCAGGGACAGGAGAAACTGTTTTTT	CASGQGQEKLFF
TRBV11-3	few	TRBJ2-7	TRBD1	TGTGCCAGCAGCTTCCGGACAGGCCGCATAGACGAGCAGTACTTC	CASSFRTGRIDEQYF
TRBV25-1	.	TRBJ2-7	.	TGTGCCAGCAGTGACCAGGGCGACTACGAGCAGTACTTC	CASSDQGDYEQYF
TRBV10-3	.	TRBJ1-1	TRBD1	TGTGCCACTTACAGGGGCCTTGGGAACACTGAAGCTTTCTTT	CATYRGLGNTEAFF
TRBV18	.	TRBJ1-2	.	TGTGCCAGCTCACCAGGGCCGGCAAACTATGGCTACACCTTC	CASSPGPANYGYTF
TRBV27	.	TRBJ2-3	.	TGTGCCAGCAGTTTTAAGACAGGGAGGCAGGCAGAGGCAGATACGCAGTATTTT	CASSFKTGRQAEADTQYF
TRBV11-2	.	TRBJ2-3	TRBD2	TGTGCCAGCAGCCTACAAAGCGGGAGGGGCACAGATACGCAGTATTTT	CASSLQSGRGTDTQYF
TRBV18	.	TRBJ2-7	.	TGTGCCAGCTCACCCGAACGGGGTCCCTTCTACGAGCAGTACTTC	CASSPERGPFYEQYF
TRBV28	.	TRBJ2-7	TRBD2	TGTGCCAGCAGCACCCTCCTAGCGGCGAACTACGAGCAGTACTTC	CASSTLLAANYEQYF
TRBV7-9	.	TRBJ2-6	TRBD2	TGTGCCAGCAGCTTAGCGCAGGCGGGAGTATCCTCTGGGGCCAACGTCCTGACTTTC	CASSLAQAGVSSGANVLTF
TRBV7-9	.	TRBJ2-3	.	TGTGCCAGCAGCTTAGAGACAGGCACAGATACGCAGTATTTT	CASSLETGTDTQYF
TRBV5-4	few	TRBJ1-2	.	TGTGCCAGCAGCCCTTCCGGGTTTGACGGCTACACCTTC	CASSPSGFDGYTF
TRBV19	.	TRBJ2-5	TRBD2	TGTGCCAGTAGTAATAAGGGAAAGACTAGCGGGAGAGCAGAGACCCAGTACTTC	CASSNKGKTSGRAETQYF
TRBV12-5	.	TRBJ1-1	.	TGTGCTAGTGGTCCCCCGAGGGGGTTGAACACTGAAGCTTTCTTT	CASGPPRGLNTEAFF
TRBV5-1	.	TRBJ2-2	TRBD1	TGCGCCAGCAGCAGGGACAGACAGGGGGCCGGGGAGCTGTTTTTT	CASSRDRQGAGELFF
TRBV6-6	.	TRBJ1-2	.	TGTGCCAGCAGTTTATCAGGGGACATTAACTATGGCTACACCTTC	CASSLSGDINYGYTF
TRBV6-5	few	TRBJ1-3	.	TGTGCCAGCAGTTATCTCAGCTCTGGAAACACCATATATTTT	CASSYLSSGNTIYF
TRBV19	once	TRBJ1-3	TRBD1	TGTGCCAGTAGTATCCTGGGACAGCTTGGAAACACCATATATTTT	CASSILGQLGNTIYF
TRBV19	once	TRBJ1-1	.	TGTGCCAGTAGTATCAGCGGGGTGGGCACTGAAGCTTTCTTT	CASSISGVGTEAFF
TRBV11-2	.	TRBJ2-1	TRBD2	TGTGCCAGCAGCCTTGGAGCCTCACTAGCGGGAGGAAATGAGCAGTTCTTC	CASSLGASLAGGNEQFF
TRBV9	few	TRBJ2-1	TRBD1	TGTGCCAGCAGCGTACAGGGGGCGAATGAGCAGTTCTTC	CASSVQGANEQFF
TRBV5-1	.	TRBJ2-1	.	TGCGCCAGCAGCTTGCAGGGTACGGTCTCCTACAATGAGCAGTTCTTC	CASSLQGTVSYNEQFF
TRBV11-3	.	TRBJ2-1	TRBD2	TGTGCCAGCAGCCTTCTCGGAGCGGGAGGGCCAGGGGCCAATGAGCAGTTCTTC	CASSLLGAGGPGANEQFF
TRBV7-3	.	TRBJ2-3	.	TGTGCCAGCAGCTTCAGACAAGGCACAGATACGCAGTATTTT	CASSFRQGTDTQYF
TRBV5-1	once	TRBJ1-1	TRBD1	TGCGCCAGCAGCACTCCGGGACAGGGAATCACTGAAGCTTTCTTT	CASSTPGQGITEAFF
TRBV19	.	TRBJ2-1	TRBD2	TGTGCCAGTATAGCGGGAGACGGCGGCTACAATGAGCAGTTCTTC	CASIAGDGGYNEQFF